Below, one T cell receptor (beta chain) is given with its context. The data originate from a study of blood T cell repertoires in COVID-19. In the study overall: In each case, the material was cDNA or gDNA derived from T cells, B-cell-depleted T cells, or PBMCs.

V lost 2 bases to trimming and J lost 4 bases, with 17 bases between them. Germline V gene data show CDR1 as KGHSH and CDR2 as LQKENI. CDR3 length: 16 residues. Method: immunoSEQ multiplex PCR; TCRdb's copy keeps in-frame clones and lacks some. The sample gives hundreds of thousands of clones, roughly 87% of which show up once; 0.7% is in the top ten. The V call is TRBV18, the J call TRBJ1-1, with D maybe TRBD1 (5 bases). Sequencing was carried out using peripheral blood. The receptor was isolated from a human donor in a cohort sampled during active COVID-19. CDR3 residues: CASSPGASSPGTEAFF. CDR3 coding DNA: TGTGCCAGCTCACCAGGGGCTTCCTCCCCGGGCACTGAAGCTTTCTTT.